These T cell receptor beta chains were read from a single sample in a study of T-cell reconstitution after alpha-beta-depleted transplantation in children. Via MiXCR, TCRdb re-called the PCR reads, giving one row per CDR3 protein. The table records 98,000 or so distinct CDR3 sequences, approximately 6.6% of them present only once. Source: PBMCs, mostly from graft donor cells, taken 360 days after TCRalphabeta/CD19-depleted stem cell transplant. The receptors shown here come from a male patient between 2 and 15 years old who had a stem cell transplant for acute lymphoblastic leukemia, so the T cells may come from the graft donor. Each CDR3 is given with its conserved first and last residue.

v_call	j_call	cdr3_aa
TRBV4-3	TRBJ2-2	CASSQEARNTGELFF
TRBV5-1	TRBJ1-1	CASSLAKLTVLNTEAFF
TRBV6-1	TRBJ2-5	CASSAGGTQETQYF
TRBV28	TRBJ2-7	CASSLLGAYAYEQYF
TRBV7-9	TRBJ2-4	CASSPRGESSKHIQYF
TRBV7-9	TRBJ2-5	CASSLGAPRETQYF
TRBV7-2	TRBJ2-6	CASSDRGLGANVLTF
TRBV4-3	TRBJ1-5	CASSQDNWGNQPQHF
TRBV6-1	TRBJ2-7	CASSDDRSSYEQYF
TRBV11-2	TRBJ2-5	CASSLVPSGKQETQYF
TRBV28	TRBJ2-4	CASSLVIVGPKNIQYF
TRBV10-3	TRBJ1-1	CAIRVNTEAFF
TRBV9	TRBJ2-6	CASSGPGTAYSGANVLTF
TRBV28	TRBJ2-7	CASSLWRSVKQQDEQYF
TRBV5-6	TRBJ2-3	CASSLGLRGSQDTQYF
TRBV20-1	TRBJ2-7	CSACDRYYEQYF
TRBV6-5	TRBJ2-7	CASSYSVSYEQYF
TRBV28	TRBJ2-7	CASSLGPGQYF
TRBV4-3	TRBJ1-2	CASSQGTASYGYTF
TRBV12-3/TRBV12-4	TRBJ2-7	CASSLSSTGTGEQYF